This is a list of T cell receptor beta chains from one sample in a study of blood T cell repertoires in COVID-19. Sequenced by immunoSEQ multiplex PCR; TCRdb stores in-frame clones only, minus some. The sample holds about 170,000 clones, around 90% seen once. Material for sequencing was peripheral blood. The receptors derive from a man aged 60 to 69 with acute or convalescent COVID-19. CDR3s include the opening cysteine and the closing phenylalanine or tryptophan. Fields, in order: D gene, V gene, J gene, clone size, CDR3 DNA, CDR3 protein. The D gene is left open where the match is weak. Clone size is not always given. Where it is, it says once, few, many or a class for expanded clones.

d_gene: -
v_gene: TRBV6-6
j_gene: TRBJ1-4
abundance: -
CDR3nt: TGTGCCAGCAGTGCCGGGACCAGTGGGGGCGGCCTGTTTTTT
CDR3aa: CASSAGTSGGGLFF

d_gene: -
v_gene: TRBV7-8
j_gene: TRBJ2-1
abundance: -
CDR3nt: TGTGCCAGCAGCTACAACCAGCGGATAGAGCAGTTCTTC
CDR3aa: CASSYNQRIEQFF

d_gene: -
v_gene: TRBV30
j_gene: TRBJ2-5
abundance: -
CDR3nt: TGTGCCTGGAGTGTACAGGACCAAGAGACCCAGTACTTC
CDR3aa: CAWSVQDQETQYF

d_gene: -
v_gene: TRBV18
j_gene: TRBJ1-1
abundance: -
CDR3nt: TGTGCCAGCTCACCTCAGCGGGAAGGCACTGAAGCTTTCTTT
CDR3aa: CASSPQREGTEAFF

d_gene: -
v_gene: TRBV6-5
j_gene: TRBJ1-1
abundance: few
CDR3nt: TGTGCCAGCAGTTACTTTCCCGCGTTGAACACTGAAGCTTTCTTT
CDR3aa: CASSYFPALNTEAFF

d_gene: TRBD2
v_gene: TRBV6-5
j_gene: TRBJ2-2
abundance: -
CDR3nt: TGTGCCAGCATCTTTAGCGGGGGGGTTTCCGGGGAGCTGTTTTTT
CDR3aa: CASIFSGGVSGELFF

d_gene: -
v_gene: TRBV30
j_gene: TRBJ2-1
abundance: -
CDR3nt: TGTGCCTGGAGCGACGATTCTTCAGTCAGAGGCTACAATGAGCAGTTCTTC
CDR3aa: CAWSDDSSVRGYNEQFF

d_gene: TRBD1
v_gene: TRBV11-3
j_gene: TRBJ2-7
abundance: -
CDR3nt: TGTGCCAGCAGCTTAACTGGACAGGGGGGTGGCTACGAGCAGTACTTC
CDR3aa: CASSLTGQGGGYEQYF

d_gene: -
v_gene: TRBV9
j_gene: TRBJ1-1
abundance: -
CDR3nt: TGTGCCAGCAGCGTAGCCCAGGGGAACACTGAAGCTTTCTTT
CDR3aa: CASSVAQGNTEAFF

d_gene: TRBD2
v_gene: TRBV27
j_gene: TRBJ2-5
abundance: -
CDR3nt: TGTGCCAGCAGTCTGGGGGTAGCGGGGGGCCTTGAAGAGACCCAGTACTTC
CDR3aa: CASSLGVAGGLEETQYF

d_gene: TRBD1
v_gene: TRBV19
j_gene: TRBJ1-5
abundance: -
CDR3nt: TGTGCCAGTAGTAGCCTTTCCCGGGACAGGCTGACGAGCAATCAGCCCCAGCATTTT
CDR3aa: CASSSLSRDRLTSNQPQHF

d_gene: TRBD2
v_gene: TRBV27
j_gene: TRBJ2-3
abundance: few
CDR3nt: TGTGCCAGCGCCCCGGAACTAGCGATTAGCACAGATACGCAGTATTTT
CDR3aa: CASAPELAISTDTQYF

d_gene: -
v_gene: TRBV13
j_gene: TRBJ2-1
abundance: -
CDR3nt: TGTGCCAGCAGCTCTCGGGAGCAGCTAAACAATGAGCAGTTCTTC
CDR3aa: CASSSREQLNNEQFF

d_gene: -
v_gene: TRBV6-5
j_gene: TRBJ2-4
abundance: -
CDR3nt: TGTGCCAGCCGGACGGCGGTTCGGGGTAGGATTCAGTACTTC
CDR3aa: CASRTAVRGRIQYF

d_gene: -
v_gene: TRBV6-6
j_gene: TRBJ1-6
abundance: -
CDR3nt: TGTGCCAGCAGGCCGGGTGCATATTCACCCCTCCACTTT
CDR3aa: CASRPGAYSPLHF

d_gene: -
v_gene: TRBV6-5
j_gene: TRBJ1-1
abundance: -
CDR3nt: TGTGCCAGCAGTTACTCGAACGGGAACACTGAAGCTTTCTTT
CDR3aa: CASSYSNGNTEAFF

d_gene: TRBD1
v_gene: TRBV11-3
j_gene: TRBJ2-2
abundance: -
CDR3nt: TGTGCCAGCAGCCCGACCGCCCGGGACAGGGGGAACACCGGGGAGCTGTTTTTT
CDR3aa: CASSPTARDRGNTGELFF

d_gene: TRBD1
v_gene: TRBV18
j_gene: TRBJ1-2
abundance: -
CDR3nt: TGTGCCAGCTCCCAGTCTCAGGGGGAGGCGTACTATGGCTACACCTTC
CDR3aa: CASSQSQGEAYYGYTF

d_gene: TRBD1
v_gene: TRBV27
j_gene: TRBJ2-7
abundance: -
CDR3nt: TGTGCCAGCATCCACAGGGGCGAGCAGTACTTC
CDR3aa: CASIHRGEQYF

d_gene: -
v_gene: TRBV6-4
j_gene: TRBJ1-3
abundance: -
CDR3nt: TGTGCCAGCAGTGACTCGACATTTCATCCGTGGGGGGGCCCTGGAAACACCATATATTTT
CDR3aa: CASSDSTFHPWGGPGNTIYF

d_gene: TRBD1
v_gene: TRBV29-1
j_gene: TRBJ2-1
abundance: -
CDR3nt: TGCAGCGTCCAACCTCAGGGGGCGGATGATGAGCAGTTCTTC
CDR3aa: CSVQPQGADDEQFF

d_gene: -
v_gene: TRBV7-2
j_gene: TRBJ1-3
abundance: -
CDR3nt: TGTGCCAGCAGCTTAGCGCCAGGGGAACGAAACACCATATATTTT
CDR3aa: CASSLAPGERNTIYF

d_gene: TRBD1
v_gene: TRBV27
j_gene: TRBJ1-2
abundance: -
CDR3nt: TGTGCCAGCAGTTTACTGGGGGACAGGGGACCCTATGGCTACACCTTC
CDR3aa: CASSLLGDRGPYGYTF

d_gene: TRBD1
v_gene: TRBV7-2
j_gene: TRBJ1-5
abundance: -
CDR3nt: TGTGCCAGCAGCCGGGACAGTAGCAATCAGCCCCAGCATTTT
CDR3aa: CASSRDSSNQPQHF

d_gene: TRBD1
v_gene: TRBV9
j_gene: TRBJ2-2
abundance: -
CDR3nt: TGTGCCAGCAGCCCAATCCCGGGACAGAGTGGGGCCGGGGAGCTGTTTTTT
CDR3aa: CASSPIPGQSGAGELFF

d_gene: -
v_gene: TRBV27
j_gene: TRBJ2-7
abundance: -
CDR3nt: TGTGCCAGCAGTGTCGGACTATACTACGAGCAGTACTTC
CDR3aa: CASSVGLYYEQYF

d_gene: -
v_gene: TRBV4-1
j_gene: TRBJ1-1
abundance: -
CDR3nt: TGCGCCAGCAGCCGAGAATCAGGGGCGGACACTGAAGCTTTCTTT
CDR3aa: CASSRESGADTEAFF

d_gene: -
v_gene: TRBV29-1
j_gene: TRBJ1-3
abundance: -
CDR3nt: TGCAGCGTTGAAGTTCCCGGGATCGGATCTGGAAACACCATATATTTT
CDR3aa: CSVEVPGIGSGNTIYF